The 26 T cell receptor beta chains reported below all come from one sample, sequenced in a study of T cells in Graves' hyperthyroidism and ophthalmopathy. TCR beta CDR3 region amplification was performed from RNA transcripts. The study used the HTBI primer set for a first-round RT-PCR of the TCR CDR3. MiXCR, run by TCRdb on the multiplex PCR reads, gives a single entry per CDR3 protein. This table holds approximately 700,000 distinct CDR3 sequences, 16% found once. Sequenced sample: blood. All receptors derive from a man younger than 30 with Graves' hyperthyroidism.

This chain links TRBV5-4 with TRBJ2-1; a weak D match, TRBD1 (6 bases). CDR1 and CDR2 (germline): SGHNT, YYREEE (reference sequence). This CDR3 region has 14 residues. V lost 5 bases and J lost 7, with 16 bases in between. CDR3 sequence: CASSLLQGNNEQFF. The CDR3 DNA reads TGTGCCAGCAGTCTTTTACAGGGAAATAATGAGCAGTTCTTC.

The J gene is TRBJ2-2, the V gene TRBV7-9; TRBD2 might be the D (5 bases). V was clipped by 0 bases and J by 13 bases, with 6 bases between them. Germline lookup yields CDR1 SEHNR and CDR2 FQNEAQ (reference sequence). The CDR3 covers 11 residues. CDR3 sequence reads: CASSLAGGLFF. As DNA, the CDR3 is TGTGCCAGCAGCTTAGCCGGAGGGCTGTTTTTT.

The table lists this clonotype with many counts. The chain recombines TRBV2 with TRBJ1-1; TRBD1 might be the D (5 bases). This CDR3 is built from 12 residues. CDR1 and CDR2 from the germline V gene are SNHLY and FYNNEI. With 7 bases removed from V and 2 bases from J, the gap between germline ends came to 8 bases. CDR3 sequence: CASKQGNTEAFF. DNA for the CDR3: TGTGCCAGCAAGCAGGGAAACACTGAAGCTTTCTTT.

This clonotype was detected only a few times. Here the CDR3 reads CASSFKTSGGEQYF. The CDR3 DNA follows: TGTGCCAGCAGCTTCAAGACTAGCGGGGGCGAGCAGTACTTC. The V and J genes are TRBV7-9 and TRBJ2-7, with 12 positions matching TRBD2. V shed 3 bases, J shed 6 bases, and the junction held 3 bases outside the gene matches. This CDR3 is 14 amino acids long. CDR1 and CDR2 (germline): SEHNR, FQNEAQ (reference sequence).

The table lists this clonotype with many counts. The J gene is TRBJ2-1, the V gene TRBV12-3 or TRBV12-4, with D hard to call. Trimming removed 7 bases from V and 7 bases from J, with 14 bases in between. The CDR3 has 13 amino acids. CDR3 loop: CASTQTTANEQFF. The CDR3 coding sequence is TGTGCCAGCACCCAGACGACTGCAAATGAGCAGTTCTTC.

This clonotype came up once. Mismatch with germline at one junction end may stem from a read error. The chain recombines TRBV7-6 with TRBJ2-5; possibly TRBD2 for D (6 bases). Germline CDR1 reads SGHVS; CDR2 reads FNYEAQ. The CDR3 is 12 amino acids. The CDR3 nucleotides are TGTGCCAGCAGCTTCGGGGGTGAGAGCCAGTACTTC. Its translation: CASSFGGESQYF.

Ten or more counts support this clonotype. CDR3 in DNA: TGTGCCAGCAGTTTCTGGGATACCCTGGGGAATGAGCAGTTCTTC. This codes for CASSFWDTLGNEQFF. The V gene is TRBV28, the J gene TRBJ2-1; D call uncertain. Germline values: CDR1 MDHEN, CDR2 SYDVKM. The CDR3 covers 15 residues. Trimming removed 3 bases at V and 7 bases at J, with 16 bases between.

The sample holds many counts of this clonotype. This chain links TRBV12-3 or TRBV12-4 with TRBJ2-2; no clear D gene. The CDR3 extends over 12 amino acids. V was pared by 6 bases and J by 3 bases, with 5 bases between. The CDR3 sequence is CASSLDTGELFF. The CDR3 coding sequence is TGTGCCAGCAGCCTGGACACCGGGGAGCTGTTTTTT.

The chain recombines TRBV20-1 with TRBJ2-1, with 10 bases lining up with TRBD2. The CDR3 is 15 residues long. Germline loops: CDR1 DFQATT, CDR2 SNEGSKA (reference sequence). V lost 7 bases, J lost 3 bases, and 9 bases stayed unmatched. CDR3 sequence: CSVQYGTSVYNEQFF. The CDR3 coding sequence is TGCAGTGTGCAGTACGGGACTAGCGTCTACAATGAGCAGTTCTTC.

The sample holds a few counts of this clonotype. This sequence joins TRBV19 and TRBJ2-2, with D tentatively TRBD1 or TRBD2 (5 bases each). Per germline, CDR1 LNHDA and CDR2 SQIVND (reference sequence). Trimming removed 1 base at V and 4 bases at J, with 7 bases between. The CDR3 extends over 14 amino acids. CDR3 coding DNA: TGTGCCAGTAGTATAGCAGGGAGCACCGGGGAGCTGTTTTTT. Translated, it gives CASSIAGSTGELFF.

This clonotype was observed a few times. The rearrangement joins TRBV12-5 to TRBJ2-2; possibly TRBD2 for D (6 bases). The V end lost 0 bases, the J end lost 2 bases, and 13 bases lay between the germline ends. The CDR3 totals 17 residues. Germline CDR1 and CDR2: LGHNT and FRNRAP. The CDR3 loop reads CASGLVWTTTNTGELFF. The DNA of the CDR3 is TGTGCTAGTGGTTTGGTTTGGACTACCACTAACACCGGGGAGCTGTTTTTT.

The chain joins TRBV10-3 to TRBJ2-7, with 10 bases aligning to TRBD1. Germline CDR1 ENHRY, CDR2 SYGVKD. Losses at the gene ends were 2 bases for V and 4 bases for J; bases not matched to a gene: 2. The CDR3 length is 14 residues. Here the CDR3 reads CAISEGTGVYEQYF. CDR3 in DNA: TGTGCCATCAGTGAGGGGACAGGGGTGTACGAGCAGTACTTC.

This clonotype was counted a single time. The V and J genes are TRBV7-9 and TRBJ2-1; D gene uncertain. The ends were cut back, 1 base at V and 2 bases at J, with 12 bases in the middle. Germline V lookup: CDR1 SEHNR, CDR2 FQNEAQ (reference sequence). The length of the CDR3 is 16 residues. The CDR3 bases are TGTGCCAGCAGCTTAGAAGCAATTGGAACCTACAATGAGCAGTTCTTC. Amino acids: CASSLEAIGTYNEQFF.

V usage is TRBV11-3 and J usage is TRBJ2-1; 10 positions agree with TRBD2. The V gene's germline CDR1 is SGHNT and CDR2 YENEEA. The CDR3 runs 18 residues. V lost 6 bases, J lost 3 bases, and 14 bases stayed unmatched. The CDR3 sequence is CASSPILPSGGFYNEQFF. The CDR3 DNA sequence: TGTGCCAGCAGTCCTATCCTCCCTAGCGGGGGTTTCTACAATGAGCAGTTCTTC.

This clonotype was detected a few times. The CDR3 sequence: CASSQEMSDLSTDTQYF. CDR3 bases: TGCGCCAGCAGCCAAGAAATGAGCGACCTAAGCACAGATACGCAGTATTTT. The chain employs TRBV4-1 and TRBJ2-3; no definite D call. Germline CDR1 reads MGHRA; CDR2 reads YSYEKL. The V end lost 0 bases, the J end lost 0 bases, and 13 bases lay between the germline ends. The CDR3 totals 17 residues.

Details on this clonotype: A much larger clone differs by one base, so this may be a read error. This CDR3 fails to terminate in the conserved phenylalanine or tryptophan, so it likely reflects a read error. The chain employs TRBV6-1 and TRBJ2-7; 8 nucleotides line up with TRBD2. The CDR3 totals 15 residues. J was trimmed by 2 bases and V by 1 base; bases with no gene match: 4. Germline CDR1 MNHNS, CDR2 SASEGT. CDR3: CASSEEAGGTYEQYS. CDR3 nucleotides: TGTGCCAGCAGTGAAGAGGCGGGGGGAACCTACGAGCAGTACTCC.

This clonotype was seen more than once but under ten times. This rearrangement joins TRBV10-3 to TRBJ1-2; D is unclear. The CDR3 covers 13 residues. CDR1 ENHRY and CDR2 SYGVKD come from the germline V gene. V was shortened by 5 bases and J by 4 bases, with 11 bases between the two germline ends. The CDR3 here is CAISFDTSYGYTF. The CDR3, as DNA: TGTGCCATCAGTTTCGACACGAGCTATGGCTACACCTTC.

This clonotype was counted ten times or more. The V gene is TRBV20-1, the J gene TRBJ2-7; TRBD1 aligns across 9 bases. This CDR3 region has 16 residues. Per the germline V gene, CDR1 is DFQATT and CDR2 is SNEGSKA (reference sequence). Trimming at V came to 3 bases and at J to 6 bases, leaving 15 bases not matched to a gene. CDR3 coding DNA: TGCAGTGCTAGCCTGCGGTGGGGGACAGGGAAGGGCGAGCAGTACTTC. Translation: CSASLRWGTGKGEQYF.

This clonotype was detected many times. The chain employs TRBV28 and TRBJ1-5; 7 positions match TRBD1. The germline V gene has CDR1 MDHEN and CDR2 SYDVKM. The CDR3 is 15 residues long. V gave up 6 bases and J gave up 11 bases; unmatched junction bases: 16. The DNA of the CDR3 is TGTGCCAGCAGCTGGGGGGACAGTCTTATCAGGGCCCAGCATTTT. It encodes CASSWGDSLIRAQHF.

This clonotype was picked up many times. The rearrangement uses TRBV10-3 and TRBJ2-1; TRBD2 agrees at 11 bases. CDR3 length: 16 residues. The junction had 10 bases not matched to a gene; V was cut back by 8 bases and J by 4 bases. The germline V gene encodes CDR1 ENHRY and CDR2 SYGVKD. As DNA, the CDR3 is TGTGCCATCGGGAGGGGGACTAGCGGAAATTACAATGAGCAGTTCTTC. Translated, it gives CAIGRGTSGNYNEQFF.

This clonotype was observed many times. This chain joins TRBV6-1 and TRBJ1-1; D remains unclear. In germline, CDR1 is MNHNS, CDR2 SASEGT. V was trimmed by 8 bases and J by 1 base, leaving 11 bases between them. CDR3 length equals 13 residues. The CDR3 DNA reads as TGTGCCAGCTATCGGACGAGGAACACTGAAGCTTTCTTT. Translation gives CASYRTRNTEAFF.

This clonotype was seen at least ten times. The chain recombines TRBV7-2 with TRBJ2-5; TRBD2 agrees at 8 bases. This CDR3 is built from 15 residues. The ends lost 2 bases at V and 4 bases at J; junction bases unmatched: 6. Germline V gene sequence: CDR1 SGHTA, CDR2 FQGNSA. CDR3 sequence reads: CASSLSGGTGETQYF. The CDR3 DNA follows: TGTGCCAGCAGCTTAAGCGGGGGAACGGGAGAGACCCAGTACTTC.

This clonotype has at least ten counts. The V gene is TRBV28, the J gene TRBJ2-7, with no clear D. Trimming pared 2 bases from V and 3 bases from J, leaving 14 bases between. The CDR3 length is 15 residues. The germline gives CDR1 MDHEN, CDR2 SYDVKM. The CDR3 DNA sequence: TGTGCCAGCAGTTTAAGACAAACTGCGCTCTACGAGCAGTACTTC. Translating it yields CASSLRQTALYEQYF.

The chain couples TRBV20-1 to TRBJ2-3, with a possible D match to TRBD2 (6 bases). The length of the CDR3 is 15 residues. The V end lost 6 bases, the J end lost 0 bases, and 16 bases lay between the germline ends. Germline V CDR1 and CDR2: DFQATT, SNEGSKA (reference sequence). The CDR3 DNA reads TGCAGTGCACTCCGGGACTTCGGTAGCACAGATACGCAGTATTTT. It codes for CSALRDFGSTDTQYF.

This clonotype was picked up many times. The V and J genes are TRBV11-2 and TRBJ2-7; D may match TRBD1 or TRBD2 (5 bases each). Trimming pared 0 bases from V and 6 bases from J, leaving 21 bases between. The CDR3 is 17 amino acids. In germline, CDR1 is SGHAT, CDR2 FQNNGV. The CDR3 coding sequence is TGTGCCAGCAGCTTAGATCAAGATGGGGTCCCGGGGCGCGAGCAGTACTTC. Protein sequence: CASSLDQDGVPGREQYF.

The chain couples TRBV4-1 to TRBJ2-1, with TRBD1 matching 7 bases. Germline lookup yields CDR1 MGHRA and CDR2 YSYEKL. Losses at the gene ends were 2 bases for V and 12 bases for J; bases not matched to a gene: 16. The CDR3 length is 16 residues. The CDR3 coding sequence is TGCGCCAGCAGCCAATCCGGGACAGTTGGGATTGAACTGCAGTTCTTC. Its translation: CASSQSGTVGIELQFF.